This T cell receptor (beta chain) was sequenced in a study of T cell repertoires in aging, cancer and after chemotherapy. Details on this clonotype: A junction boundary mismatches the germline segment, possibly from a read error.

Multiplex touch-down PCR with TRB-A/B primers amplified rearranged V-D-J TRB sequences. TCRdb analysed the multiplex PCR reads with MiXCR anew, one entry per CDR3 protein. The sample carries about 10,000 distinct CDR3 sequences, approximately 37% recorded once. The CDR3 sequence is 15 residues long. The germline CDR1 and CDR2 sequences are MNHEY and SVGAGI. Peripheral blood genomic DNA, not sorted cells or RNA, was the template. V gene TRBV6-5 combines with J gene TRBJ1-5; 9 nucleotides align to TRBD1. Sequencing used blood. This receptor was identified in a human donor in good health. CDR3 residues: CASSYSGTGNQLQHF. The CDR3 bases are TGTGCCAGCAGTTACTCAGGGACAGGGAACCAGCTCCAGCATTTT.